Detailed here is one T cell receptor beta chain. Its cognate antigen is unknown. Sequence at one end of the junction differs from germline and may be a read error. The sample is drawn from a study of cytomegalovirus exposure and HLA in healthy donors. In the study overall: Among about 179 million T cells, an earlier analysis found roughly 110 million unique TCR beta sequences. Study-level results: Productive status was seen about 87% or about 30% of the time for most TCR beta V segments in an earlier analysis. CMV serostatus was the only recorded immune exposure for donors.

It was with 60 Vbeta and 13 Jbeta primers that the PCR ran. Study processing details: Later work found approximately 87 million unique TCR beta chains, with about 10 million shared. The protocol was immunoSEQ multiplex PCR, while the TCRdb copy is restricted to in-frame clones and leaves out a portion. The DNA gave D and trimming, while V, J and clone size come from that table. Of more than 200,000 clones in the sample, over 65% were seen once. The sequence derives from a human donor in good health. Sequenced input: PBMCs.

Here the CDR3 DNA reads TGTTCCAGCAGCTCGAACGACAGGGGCTCTTACTACGAGCAGTACTTC. Translated, it gives CSSSSNDRGSYYEQYF. J is TRBJ2-7 and V is TRBV7-9, with 8 bases identical to TRBD1. CDR3 length: 16 amino acids. Per the germline V gene, CDR1 is SEHNR and CDR2 is FQNEAQ (reference sequence).